This TCR beta chain came from a study of spatial heterogeneity in lung cancer (dated by TCRdb to 2018 to 2020). Background on the whole study: More beta-chain than alpha-chain transcripts were consistently detected, likely reflecting higher beta-chain transcript abundance. In tumor regions, TCR transcript counts showed a strong correlation with a T cell transcriptional module score from matched bulk RNA-seq. In the raw uncorrected reads, each unique combination of TCR and UMI appeared more than ten times on average. In non-small cell lung cancer, the study made a quantitative comparison of TCR alpha and beta repertoires among multiple tumor regions, matched nontumor lung and blood. The study linked features of the TCR repertoire to counts of nonsynonymous mutations, which were determined by whole-exome sequencing of tumor tissue. Both alpha and beta chains were TCR-sequenced in samples taken at surgery, namely 220 tumor regions, approximately 66 matched nontumor lung samples and over 55 PBMC samples. Results and caveats for the whole study, not just this receptor: Confirming at a functional level the hypothesis that regional TCRs recognize regional mutations was considered to require additional single-cell paired TCR alpha and beta sequencing. TCR-seq was estimated to cover only around 6.4% of tumor T cells for alpha chains and 13% for beta chains. Counts of ubiquitous and regional expanded TCRs were found to correlate with counts of ubiquitous and regional nonsynonymous mutations, respectively. The number of expanded intratumoral alpha and beta TCRs correlated with the tumor nonsynonymous mutation count.

The receptor library was made with 5' RACE. Sequenced on a NextSeq 500. The TCR library protocol attached a unique molecular identifier to each TCR cDNA molecule to allow correction of PCR and sequencing errors. Per the original workflow: TCR identification, UMI-based error correction and CDR3 extraction were performed with Decombinator tools. Expanded TCRs were defined as those above a frequency of 2 per 1,000, corresponding to the top 1% of the tumor frequency distribution. Expanded tumor TCRs statistically deemed absent (corrected P<0.05) from at least one tumor region were classed as regional, and all other expanded tumor TCRs were classed as ubiquitous. Renyi diversity was computed with the R vegan package after each repertoire had been subsampled 100 times to 5,000 TCRs. CDR3 similarity networks were built from amino acid triplet string-kernel similarity, connecting CDR3s with pairwise similarity above 0.82. The raw public data were reprocessed by TCRdb itself: fastp quality trimming at Q25, MiXCR clonotype calling, in-frame beta chains only. Each entry merges the rows of one CDR3 protein and shows their most common DNA and genes. In this record, the V and J calls reflect TCRdb's handling and not the investigators' own analysis. This sample gives nearly 4,500 distinct CDR3 sequences in total; 7.5% to 10% of them show up just once. The ten largest clonotypes hold about 14% of the sample.

The sample's time point label is to be understood as: sample taken at primary tumor resection. Samples were obtained from about 69 patients with early-stage, untreated non-small cell lung cancer from the lung TRACERx cohort. For TCR sequencing, whole RNA was extracted from tumor and nontumor lung tissue, or from cryopreserved PBMC samples, and no cell sorting was done. Patients were selected for TCR sequencing only if sufficient RNA was available from at least two tumor regions. Before being selected, tumor and adjacent nontumor lung specimens were reviewed by a lung pathologist. The CDR3 contains 14 residues, cysteine and phenylalanine counted. This entry keeps only the CDR3 DNA: 42 bases, framed from base 1. Deletion took 0 bases off V and 0 bases off J, with a span of 6 bases between the germline ends. Sequences MNHEY (CDR1) and SVGEGT (CDR2) are obtained from the germline V gene. By how much of the sample it makes up, this clonotype is medium-sized (0.01 to 0.1%). The antigen this receptor binds is unknown. Per-base quality was not reported, and no clone a single base away is much larger than it.

The chain is made from TRBV6-2 or TRBV6-3 and TRBJ2-7, with the D gene uncertain. The sequencing used lung tumor tissue, collected at surgery. The receptor was isolated from a male donor with early-stage non-small cell lung cancer. The DNA reads TGTGCCAGCAGTTACTCGCGGAGCTCCTACGAGCAGTACTTC. Translation gives CASSYSRSSYEQYF.